This TCR beta chain originates from a study of siplizumab effects on memory and regulatory T cells. For every sample, around 9.6 x 10^4 TCR templates were assayed. Produced via immunoSEQ multiplex PCR; TCRdb's table is partial and in-frame only. The table has 92,000 or so clones, more than 80% seen once; the top ten hold roughly 14%. Points on this clone: The antigen is undetermined.

General study points: Naive T cells looked more diverse than memory cells and looked like major alloresponse contributors. A small minority of alloreactive clones were mapped to unstimulated subsets.

The CDR3 is made up of 15 amino acids. Germline V gene sequence: CDR1 MDHEN, CDR2 SYDVKM. The V end lost 1 base, the J end lost 3 bases, and 10 bases lay between the germline ends. The clonotype originates from a human donor in good health. Sequencing input: CD4+ T cells sorted from blood. The chain has TRBV28 and TRBJ1-3; unclear D gene. The CDR3 protein is CASSLSDGLGNTIYF. The CDR3 DNA sequence: TGTGCCAGCAGTTTATCCGATGGGCTTGGAAACACCATATATTTT.